This entry describes one TCR beta chain. V was clipped by 6 bases and J by 5 bases; unmatched bases: 12. CDR1 and CDR2 (germline): MNHNY, SVGAGI (reference sequence). The CDR3 spans 16 residues. Clones were read by immunoSEQ multiplex PCR, and TCRdb kept only the in-frame ones, dropping some. The sample consists of approximately 170,000 clones, roughly 89% of them appearing once. The sample belongs to a study of T cell responses to AZD1222 COVID-19 vaccine. This TCR was sampled from an adult who received the AZD1222 COVID-19 vaccine. The chain recombines TRBV6-6 with TRBJ2-2, with TRBD1 matching 7 bases. Material: peripheral blood, obtained 28 days after the second AZD1222 dose. The CDR3 bases are TGTGCCAGCAGGGGAAACAGGGGTCAAAAAACCGGGGAGCTGTTTTTT. Translation gives CASRGNRGQKTGELFF.